Described below is a single T cell receptor (beta chain) sequence and its context. The source of the sample is a study of blood T cell repertoires in COVID-19. Across the whole study: Both acute and convalescent COVID-19 samples were obtained from the United States, Italy and Spain.

Assay: immunoSEQ multiplex PCR; the TCRdb copy retains only in-frame clones and omits some. The data hold around 310,000 clones, with approximately 90% observed a single time. The germline gives CDR1 MDHEN, CDR2 SYDVKM. The CDR3 length is 18 residues. V shed 6 bases and J 2 bases; nucleotides not matched to a gene: 12. Self-reported history from a screening survey and questionnaire set each donor's cohort. In Cohort 3, a recovered donor had either two negative PCRs, clearance, or symptom resolution. The sequenced sample was PBMCs or T cells enriched from blood (not recorded which). The chain joins TRBV28 to TRBJ1-4, with 10 bases matching TRBD1. The origin of this receptor is a woman between 40 and 55 years old who had recovered from COVID-19. In DNA, the CDR3 is TGTGCCAGCAGCCTTTCTTTTTGGACAGGGGGGACTAATGAAAAACTGTTTTTT. Its protein product is CASSLSFWTGGTNEKLFF.